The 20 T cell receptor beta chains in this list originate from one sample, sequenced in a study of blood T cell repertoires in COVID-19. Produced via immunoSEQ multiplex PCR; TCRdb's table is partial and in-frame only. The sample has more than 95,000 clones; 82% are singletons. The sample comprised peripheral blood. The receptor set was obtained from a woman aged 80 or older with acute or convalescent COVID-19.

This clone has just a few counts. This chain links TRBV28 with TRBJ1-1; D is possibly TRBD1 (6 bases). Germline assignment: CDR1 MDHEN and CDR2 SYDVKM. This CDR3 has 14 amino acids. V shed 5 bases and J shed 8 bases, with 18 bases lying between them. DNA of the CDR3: TGTGCCAGCAGTCCACCCAGGGGACGTAGAGAAGCTTTCTTT. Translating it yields CASSPPRGRREAFF.

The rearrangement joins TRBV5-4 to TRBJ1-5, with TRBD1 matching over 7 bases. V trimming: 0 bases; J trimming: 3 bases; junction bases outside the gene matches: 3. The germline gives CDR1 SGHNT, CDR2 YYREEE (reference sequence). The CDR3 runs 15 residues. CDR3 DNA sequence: TGTGCCAGCAGCTTGGACAGGGGTCTCAATCAGCCCCAGCATTTT. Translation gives CASSLDRGLNQPQHF.

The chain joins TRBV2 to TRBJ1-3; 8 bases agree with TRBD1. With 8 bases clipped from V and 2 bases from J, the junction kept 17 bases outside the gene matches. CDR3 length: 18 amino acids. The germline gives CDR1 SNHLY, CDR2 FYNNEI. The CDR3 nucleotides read TGTGCCAGCGTGCAGGGGGCGATGTCCTCGGGCCCTGGAAACACCATATATTTT. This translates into CASVQGAMSSGPGNTIYF.

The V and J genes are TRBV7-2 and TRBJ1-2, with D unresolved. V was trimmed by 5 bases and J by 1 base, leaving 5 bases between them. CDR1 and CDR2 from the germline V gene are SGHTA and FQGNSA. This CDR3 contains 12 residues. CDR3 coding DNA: TGTGCCAGCAGCGGAGATAACTATGGCTACACCTTC. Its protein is CASSGDNYGYTF.

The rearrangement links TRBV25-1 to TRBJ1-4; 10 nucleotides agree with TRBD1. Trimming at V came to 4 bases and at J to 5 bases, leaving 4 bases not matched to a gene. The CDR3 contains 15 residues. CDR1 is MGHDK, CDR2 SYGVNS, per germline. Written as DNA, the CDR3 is TGTGCCAGCAGTGGCCGGACAGGGGGGAATGAAAAACTGTTTTTT. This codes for CASSGRTGGNEKLFF.

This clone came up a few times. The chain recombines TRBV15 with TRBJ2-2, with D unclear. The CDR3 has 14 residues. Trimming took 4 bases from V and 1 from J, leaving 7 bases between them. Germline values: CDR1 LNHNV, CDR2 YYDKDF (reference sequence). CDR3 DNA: TGTGCCACCAGCATTCAGCGGAACACCGGGGAGCTGTTTTTT. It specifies CATSIQRNTGELFF. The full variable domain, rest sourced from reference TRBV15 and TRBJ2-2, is DAMVIQNPRYQVTQFGKPVTLSCSQTLNHNVMYWYQQKSSQAPKLLFHYYDKDFNNEADTPDNFQSRRPNTSFCFLDIRSPGLGDTAMYLCATSIQRNTGELFFGEGSRLTVL.

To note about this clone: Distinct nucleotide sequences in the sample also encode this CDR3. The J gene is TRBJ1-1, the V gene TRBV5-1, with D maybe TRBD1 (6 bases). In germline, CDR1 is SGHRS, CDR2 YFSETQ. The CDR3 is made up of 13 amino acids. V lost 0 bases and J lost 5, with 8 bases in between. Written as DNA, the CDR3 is TGCGCCAGCAGCTTGGAAAGGGGGACTGAAGCTTTCTTT. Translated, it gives CASSLERGTEAFF.

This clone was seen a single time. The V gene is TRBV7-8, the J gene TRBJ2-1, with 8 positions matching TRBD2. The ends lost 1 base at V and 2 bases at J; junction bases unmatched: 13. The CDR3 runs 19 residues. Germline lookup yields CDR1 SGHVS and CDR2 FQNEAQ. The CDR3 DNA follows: TGTGCCAGCAGCTTAGTTGTTAGCGGGAAGCTAAAGGCCTACAATGAGCAGTTCTTC. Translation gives CASSLVVSGKLKAYNEQFF.

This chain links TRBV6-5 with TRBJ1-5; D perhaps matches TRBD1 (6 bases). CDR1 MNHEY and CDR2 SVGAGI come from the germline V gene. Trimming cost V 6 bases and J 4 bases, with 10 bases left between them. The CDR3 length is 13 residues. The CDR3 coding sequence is TGTGCCAGCAGCTCACAGGGAAATCAGCCCCAGCATTTT. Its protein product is CASSSQGNQPQHF.

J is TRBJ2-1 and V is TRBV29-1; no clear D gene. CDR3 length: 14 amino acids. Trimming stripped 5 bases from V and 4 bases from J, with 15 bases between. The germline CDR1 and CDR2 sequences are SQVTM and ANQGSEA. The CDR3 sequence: CSVLMGDPYNEQFF. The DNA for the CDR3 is TGCAGCGTTTTAATGGGCGATCCTTACAATGAGCAGTTCTTC.

The DNA of the CDR3 is TGTGCCAGCAGCAAAGGTGGCGGGAGTTCCTACAATGAGCAGTTCTTC. Translated, it gives CASSKGGGSSYNEQFF. The V call is TRBV21-1, the J call TRBJ2-1; TRBD2 was called by the table and not checked on the DNA. TRBV21-1 is a pseudogene segment. The CDR3 loop spans 16 amino acids.

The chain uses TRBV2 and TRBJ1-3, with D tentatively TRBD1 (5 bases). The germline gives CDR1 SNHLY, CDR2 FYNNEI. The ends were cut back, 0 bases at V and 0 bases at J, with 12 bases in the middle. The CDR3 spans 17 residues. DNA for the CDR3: TGTGCCAGCAGTGAAGCGCCTCTAGGGGCCTCTGGAAACACCATATATTTT. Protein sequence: CASSEAPLGASGNTIYF.

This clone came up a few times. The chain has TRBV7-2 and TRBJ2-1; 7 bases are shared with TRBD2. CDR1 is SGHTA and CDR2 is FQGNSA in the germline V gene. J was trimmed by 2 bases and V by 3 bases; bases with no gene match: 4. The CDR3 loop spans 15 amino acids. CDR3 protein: CASSLTGTTYNEQFF. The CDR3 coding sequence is TGTGCCAGCAGCTTGACCGGGACTACCTACAATGAGCAGTTCTTC.

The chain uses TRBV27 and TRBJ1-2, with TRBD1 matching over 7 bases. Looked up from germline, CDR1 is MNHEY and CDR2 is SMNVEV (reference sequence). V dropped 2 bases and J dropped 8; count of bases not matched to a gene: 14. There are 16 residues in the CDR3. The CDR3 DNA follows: TGTGCCAGCAGTTTAGGGTGGATGAGGGGGCCACGAGGCTACACCTTC. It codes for CASSLGWMRGPRGYTF.

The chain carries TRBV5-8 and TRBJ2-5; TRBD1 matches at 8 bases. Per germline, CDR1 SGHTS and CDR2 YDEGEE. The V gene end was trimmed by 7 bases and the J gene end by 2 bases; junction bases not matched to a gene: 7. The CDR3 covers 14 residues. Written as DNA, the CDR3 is TGTGCCAGCGGGGCCAGGGGGCTTCAAGAGACCCAGTACTTC. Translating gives CASGARGLQETQYF.

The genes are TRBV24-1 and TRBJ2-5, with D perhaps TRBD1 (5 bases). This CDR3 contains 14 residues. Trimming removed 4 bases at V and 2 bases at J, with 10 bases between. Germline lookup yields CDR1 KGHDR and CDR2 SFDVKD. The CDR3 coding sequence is TGTGCCACCAGTGACCAAGACAGACAAGAGACCCAGTACTTC. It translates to CATSDQDRQETQYF.

The CDR3 here is CASSSGTGDSGANVLTF. The CDR3 DNA is TGTGCCAGCAGTTCCGGGACAGGGGACTCTGGGGCCAACGTCCTGACTTTC. V is TRBV28 and J is TRBJ2-6; 10 bases match TRBD1. Germline values: CDR1 MDHEN, CDR2 SYDVKM. Trimming removed 4 bases from V and 0 bases from J; junction bases left unmatched: 3. This CDR3 contains 17 residues. Looking up the rest from reference TRBV28 and TRBJ2-6 gives the full variable domain: DVKVTQSSRYLVKRTGEKVFLECVQDMDHENMFWYRQDPGLGLRLIYFSYDVKMKEKGDIPEGYSVSREKKERFSLILESASTNQTSMYLCASSSGTGDSGANVLTFGAGSRLTVL.

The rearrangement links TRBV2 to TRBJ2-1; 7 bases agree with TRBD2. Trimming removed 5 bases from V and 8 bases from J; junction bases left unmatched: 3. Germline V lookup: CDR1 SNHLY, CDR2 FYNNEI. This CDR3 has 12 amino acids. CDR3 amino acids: CASSFGGDEQFF. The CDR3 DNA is TGTGCCAGCAGTTTTGGGGGGGATGAGCAGTTCTTC.

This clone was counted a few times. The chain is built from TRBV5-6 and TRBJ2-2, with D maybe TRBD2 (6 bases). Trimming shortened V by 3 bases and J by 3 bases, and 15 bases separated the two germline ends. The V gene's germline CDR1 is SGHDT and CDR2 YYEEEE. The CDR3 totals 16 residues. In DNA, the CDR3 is TGTGCCAGCAGCTCAGTGGGCAGGGAGGACACCGGGGAGCTGTTTTTT. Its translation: CASSSVGREDTGELFF.

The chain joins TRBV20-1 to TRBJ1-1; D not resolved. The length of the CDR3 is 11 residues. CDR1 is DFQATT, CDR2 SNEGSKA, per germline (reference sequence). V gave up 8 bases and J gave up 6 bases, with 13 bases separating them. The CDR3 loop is CSPLREAEAFF. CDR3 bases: TGCAGTCCCTTGAGGGAAGCTGAAGCTTTCTTT.